This entry is about one T cell receptor beta chain. Its cognate antigen is unknown. Cells were stimulated nonspecifically with anti-CD3/anti-CD28 magnetic beads. CD4+ T cells upregulating both CD40 ligand and CD69 were sorted as responding cells. These data belong to a study of persistence of HIV-infected CD4 T cells. Study background: Blood samples, up to 180 mL, came from multiple time points, except a couple of leukapheresis donors sampled once.

The immunoSEQ assay was version 4, run in survey mode. Assay: immunoSEQ multiplex PCR; the TCRdb copy retains only in-frame clones and omits some. Of 45,000 or so clones in the sample, 70% to 90% were seen once. Study-level findings and limits: Antigen-responding cells were enriched for degenerate expanded CDR3beta sequences. TCRbeta richness was lower in CMV- and Gag-responding cells than in anti-CD3/anti-CD28-responding cells.

Germline CDR1 reads GTSNPN; CDR2 reads SVGIG (reference sequence). Trimming cost V 2 bases and J 0 bases, with 20 bases left between them. The CDR3 has 17 residues. This chain uses TRBV30 with TRBJ2-7; D possibly corresponds to TRBD2 (5 bases). Sequencing used CD4+ T cells sorted from PBMCs after 18-hour stimulation, obtained from a patient who received antiretroviral therapy. The sequence was collected from an adult woman with HIV who was CMV-seropositive. This chain's CDR3 is CAWSPGRILLSSYEQYF. Written as DNA, the CDR3 is TGTGCCTGGAGTCCGGGGAGAATACTACTGAGCTCCTACGAGCAGTACTTC.